This TCR beta chain was captured by sequencing in a study of cytomegalovirus exposure and HLA in healthy donors. Amplification used 60 Vbeta primers and 13 Jbeta primers. Clones were read by immunoSEQ multiplex PCR, and TCRdb kept only the in-frame ones, dropping some. Here the sample spans about 130,000 clones, approximately 78% being singletons. V was pared by 1 base and J by 6 bases, with 13 bases between. The V gene's germline CDR1 is SGHAT and CDR2 FQDESV (reference sequence). The CDR3 covers 15 residues. Study outcomes and limitations: About 90% or about 30% of the time was how often most TCR beta V segments were productive, according to an earlier analysis. As was reported, the classifier diagnosed cytomegalovirus status with high specificity and sensitivity.

A few counts support this clone. Its specificity is not known. The chain is built from TRBV11-1 and TRBJ2-4, with a possible D match to TRBD2 (6 bases). The TCR originated in a man aged 25 to 40 in good health and CMV-seropositive. Source material: PBMCs. The CDR3 reads CASSLGGGVPNIQYF. The CDR3 DNA reads as TGTGCCAGCAGCTTAGGGGGCGGGGTGCCAAACATTCAGTACTTC.